This note documents a single T cell receptor beta chain sequence. Its matching antigen is unknown. This specimen comes from a study of cytomegalovirus exposure and HLA in healthy donors. For the study at large: From about 180 million T cells, an earlier analysis saw approximately 110 million unique TCR beta sequences.

Though nominally healthy at sampling, donors likely had unrecorded immune exposures. Findings of the study overall: Analyses of presence and absence presupposed an approximately uniform sequencing depth across donors. According to the study, about 180 TCR beta chains were cytomegalovirus-associated.

The PCR made use of 60 Vbeta and 13 Jbeta primers. Some clones are missing from TCRdb's copy, which holds only in-frame ones; the method was immunoSEQ multiplex PCR. This table holds over 150,000 clones, 60% to 85% found once. This TCR was recovered from a young man in good health and CMV-seropositive. Sequenced material: PBMCs.

The CDR3 reads CACQGAGRNQPQHF. Written as DNA, the CDR3 is TGTGCCTGCCAAGGAGCGGGTCGCAATCAGCCCCAGCATTTT. J is TRBJ1-5 and V is TRBV30, with unresolved D. V lost 6 bases and J lost 2, with 14 bases in between. CDR3 length: 14 residues. Per the germline V gene, CDR1 is GTSNPN and CDR2 is SVGIG (reference sequence).